Listed below are T cell receptor beta chains from one sample, sequenced in a study of CD8 T cells in ankylosing spondylitis. A single record per CDR3 protein comes from TCRdb applying MiXCR to the 5' RACE reads. The table lists some 300,000 distinct CDR3 sequences, around 20% of them singletons. The sample taken for sequencing was blood, either unsorted or a sorted T cell fraction (not recorded which). Receptors originate from a female donor with ankylosing spondylitis or in good health (not recorded which). Both conserved end residues are part of each CDR3. A D gene is named only where the DNA matches it firmly. Clone size appears in some rows only: once, few, many, or a class for an expanded clone.

V: TRBV6-9; length: 14; D: -; J: TRBJ2-2; size: -; DNA: TGTGCCAGCAGTTTTCGAGTGAACACCGGGGAGCTGTTTTTT; CDR3: CASSFRVNTGELFF
V: TRBV6-2/TRBV6-3; length: 18; D: TRBD1; J: TRBJ2-6; size: -; DNA: TGTGCCAGCAGATCCCAGGGGGCTCCTCGATCTGGGGCCAACGTCCTGACTTTC; CDR3: CASRSQGAPRSGANVLTF
V: TRBV20-1; length: 14; D: TRBD1; J: TRBJ2-1; size: many; DNA: TGCAGTGCTAGTCGACAGGGTACCCACAATGAGCAGTTCTTC; CDR3: CSASRQGTHNEQFF
V: TRBV28; length: 13; D: -; J: TRBJ2-7; size: -; DNA: TGTGCCAGCAGTTTATTCAGGGTCCACGAGCAGTACTTC; CDR3: CASSLFRVHEQYF
V: TRBV7-9; length: 15; D: TRBD2; J: TRBJ2-1; size: few; DNA: TGTGCCAGCTCAACGGGAGGCCTTGGCTACAATGAGCAGTTCTTC; CDR3: CASSTGGLGYNEQFF
V: TRBV12-3/TRBV12-4; length: 14; D: -; J: TRBJ1-6; size: -; DNA: TGTGCCAGCAGCTGGACTTCACTCGGCTCACCCCTCCACTTT; CDR3: CASSWTSLGSPLHF
V: TRBV20-1; length: 13; D: -; J: TRBJ2-7; size: few; DNA: TGCAGTGCTAGAGGGGAGGCGAACTACGAGCAGTACTTC; CDR3: CSARGEANYEQYF
V: TRBV18; length: 14; D: -; J: TRBJ2-7; size: -; DNA: TGTGCCAGCTCACCGGCATTGACCGTCTACGAGCAGTACTTC; CDR3: CASSPALTVYEQYF
V: TRBV15; length: 16; D: -; J: TRBJ2-7; size: -; DNA: TGTGCCACCAGCAGAGGAGGCGGGATGGTGACCTACGAGCAGTACTTC; CDR3: CATSRGGGMVTYEQYF
V: TRBV12-3/TRBV12-4; length: 11; D: -; J: TRBJ1-2; size: many; DNA: TGTGCCAGCAGCCTAAGGGACTCCTTGTCCTTC; CDR3: CASSLRDSLSF
V: TRBV7-2; length: 13; D: -; J: TRBJ1-4; size: -; DNA: TGTGCCAGCAGCTTAAATGTACAGTCCCACCTTTCATTT; CDR3: CASSLNVQSHLSF
V: TRBV30; length: 14; D: -; J: TRBJ2-5; size: -; DNA: TGTGCCTGGAGAGCTCGGACATACCAAGAGACCCAGTACTTC; CDR3: CAWRARTYQETQYF
V: TRBV6-2/TRBV6-3; length: 21; D: -; J: TRBJ1-6; size: -; DNA: TGTGCCAGCAGTTACTCGAAACCCTTCCCTAGTGAAAGCTCCTATAATTCACCCCTCCACTTT; CDR3: CASSYSKPFPSESSYNSPLHF
V: TRBV6-1; length: 15; D: -; J: TRBJ1-2; size: -; DNA: TGTGCCAGCAGTGAAGCGCTCAGGGTTAACTATGGCTACACCTTC; CDR3: CASSEALRVNYGYTF
V: TRBV4-2; length: 16; D: -; J: TRBJ1-3; size: -; DNA: TGTGCCAGGAGCCCCGGGGTCCTCTGCTCTGGAAACACCATATATTTT; CDR3: CARSPGVLCSGNTIYF
V: TRBV7-2; length: 16; D: TRBD2; J: TRBJ2-7; size: -; DNA: TGTGCCAGCAGCTTCCGACTAGCGGAGACCTCCTACGAGCAGTACTTC; CDR3: CASSFRLAETSYEQYF